This T cell receptor (beta chain) came from a study of cytomegalovirus exposure and HLA in healthy donors. Use of 60 Vbeta and 13 Jbeta primers characterized the PCR. Libraries were prepared by immunoSEQ multiplex PCR; TCRdb keeps only in-frame clonotypes and omits some of them. The sample lists roughly 190,000 clones, 79% seen once, with less than 2% in the top ten. The CDR3 covers 18 residues. Looked up from germline, CDR1 is LNHDA and CDR2 is SQIVND (reference sequence). With 9 bases removed from V and 0 bases from J, the gap between germline ends came to 21 bases. The sample comprised PBMCs. This chain links TRBV19 with TRBJ1-6, with a tentative D call TRBD1 (6 bases). This clonotype was sampled from a girl aged 5 to 17 in good health and CMV-seropositive. This CDR3 is CARNRDRTQSSYNSPLHF. DNA of the CDR3: TGTGCCAGAAACAGGGATAGGACCCAGAGCTCCTATAATTCACCCCTCCACTTT.